This T cell receptor beta chain came from a study of blood T cell repertoires in COVID-19. Study details: Whether acute or convalescent, the COVID-19 samples came from the United States, Italy and Spain. Sources were T cells, B-cell-depleted T cells, or PBMCs; the material itself was cDNA or gDNA.

Germline V gene lookup returns CDR1 SGHDT and CDR2 YYEEEE. The CDR3 has 14 residues. V was trimmed by 4 bases and J by 3 bases, leaving 13 bases between them. Methods used by the authors: Estimation of nucleated cell counts relied on the amplification of reference gene primers. Assay: immunoSEQ multiplex PCR; the TCRdb copy retains only in-frame clones and omits some. V, J and clone size were drawn from that table, and D and trimming were deduced from the DNA. The sample consists of about 670,000 clones, approximately 90% of them appearing once. The source material was peripheral blood. This clonotype was obtained from a woman aged 18-30 years with acute or convalescent COVID-19. The J gene is TRBJ1-2, the V gene TRBV5-6; D gene uncertain. The CDR3 protein is CASSLPSVYYGYTF. The CDR3 DNA follows: TGTGCCAGCAGCCTTCCATCAGTCTACTATGGCTACACCTTC. The full variable domain, completed using reference TRBV5-6 and TRBJ1-2, is DAGVTQSPTHLIKTRGQQVTLRCSPKSGHDTVSWYQQALGQGPQFIFQYYEEEERQRGNFPDRFSGHQFPNYSSELNVNALLLGDSALYLCASSLPSVYYGYTFGSGTRLTVV.